This T cell receptor beta chain was obtained from a study of blood T cell repertoires in COVID-19. Study-level background: Nucleic acid was either cDNA or gDNA, and it came from T cells, B-cell-depleted T cells, or PBMCs.

TCRdb's table, derived via immunoSEQ multiplex PCR, lists solely in-frame clones and lacks some. The repertoire holds almost 250,000 clones, with about 82% as singletons. Deletions cut 4 bases from V and 5 bases from J, with 23 bases between. CDR3 size: 17 residues. Germline V gene lookup returns CDR1 MDHEN and CDR2 SYDVKM. The chain couples TRBV28 to TRBJ2-5; the D gene is possibly TRBD1 (5 bases). This receptor was taken from a woman of 80 years or more with COVID-19, enrolled during active disease. The source material was peripheral blood. CDR3 loop: CASSSGQGKNTLETQYF. In nucleotides, the CDR3 is TGTGCCAGCAGTTCTGGGCAGGGCAAAAATACGCTTGAGACCCAGTACTTC.